This passage covers 30 T cell receptor beta chains from one sample sequenced in a study of preoperative IRX-2 immunotherapy in early breast cancer. Treatment meaning: preoperative locoregional IRX-2 cytokine immunotherapy. Measured with immunoSEQ multiplex PCR; TCRdb has only the in-frame clones, and not every one. The sample holds 2,500 to 3,500 clones, 65% to 80% seen once. Sequences were derived from tumor tissue, sampled before IRX-2 immunotherapy. These TCRs come from a human donor with breast cancer.

The V gene is TRBV6-8, the J gene TRBJ1-2, with 8 bases identical to TRBD1. The CDR3 contains 15 residues. CDR1 and CDR2 from the germline V gene are MNHGY and SAAAGT. J was trimmed by 8 bases and V by 3 bases; bases with no gene match: 11. The DNA for the CDR3 is TGTGCCAGCAGTTATCAGGACAGGGCCTCGTCCGGCTACACCTTC. Amino acids: CASSYQDRASSGYTF.

Here the CDR3 reads CASSEEGGLPNSPLHF. The CDR3 DNA reads TGTGCCAGCAGTGAAGAGGGAGGGCTCCCTAATTCACCCCTCCACTTT. The chain links TRBV6-1 to TRBJ1-6; no reliable D call. Germline lookup yields CDR1 MNHNS and CDR2 SASEGT. The V end was cut by 1 base, the J end by 6 bases, with 13 bases between. The CDR3 contains 16 residues.

This chain joins TRBV6-8 and TRBJ2-4; D unresolved. V dropped 5 bases and J dropped 2 bases, with 4 bases sitting between them. The germline CDR1 and CDR2 sequences are MNHGY and SAAAGT. This CDR3 has 12 residues. This CDR3 reads CASSRPKNIQYF. In DNA, the CDR3 is TGTGCCAGCAGTAGACCCAAAAACATTCAGTACTTC.

This sequence joins TRBV6-8 and TRBJ1-1; D remains unclear. This CDR3 has 16 amino acids. V was clipped by 2 bases and J by 4 bases, with 17 bases between them. Germline CDR1 reads MNHGY; CDR2 reads SAAAGT. The CDR3: CASSYEPPPMSTEAFF. CDR3 bases: TGTGCCAGCAGTTACGAACCACCCCCGATGAGCACTGAAGCTTTCTTT.

The chain employs TRBV29-1 and TRBJ1-2; 10 nucleotides match TRBD1. Germline loops: CDR1 SQVTM, CDR2 ANQGSEA. CDR3 length equals 15 residues. Trimming removed 2 bases from V and 2 bases from J; junction bases left unmatched: 5. This CDR3 is CSVENPDRGNYGYTF. DNA for the CDR3: TGCAGCGTTGAAAACCCGGACAGGGGGAACTATGGCTACACCTTC.

The chain uses TRBV11-3 and TRBJ1-2; D uncertain. Looked up from germline, CDR1 is SGHNT and CDR2 is YENEEA. Trimming pared 0 bases from V and 7 bases from J, leaving 12 bases between. The CDR3 is 14 amino acids. The CDR3 coding sequence is TGTGCCAGCAGCTTAGACATCCCGCGGGGTGGCTACACCTTC. Amino acids: CASSLDIPRGGYTF.

This clone was detected once. The CDR3 nucleotides read TGTGCCAGCAGCCCCCGGGGAGACACCGGGGAGCTGTTTTTT. It yields the protein CASSPRGDTGELFF. The rearrangement joins TRBV6-8 to TRBJ2-2; a possible D gene is TRBD2 (5 bases). Germline V CDR1 and CDR2: MNHGY, SAAAGT. The CDR3 runs 14 residues. V was trimmed by 6 bases and J by 3 bases, leaving 11 bases between them.

The rearrangement uses TRBV19 and TRBJ2-1; the D gene could be TRBD1 or TRBD2 (6 bases each). The length of the CDR3 is 11 residues. Trimming cost V 7 bases and J 8 bases, with 9 bases left between them. Germline CDR1 LNHDA, CDR2 SQIVND (reference sequence). In DNA, the CDR3 is TGTGCCAGTAATAGGGGGGATGAGCAGTTCTTC. Its protein product is CASNRGDEQFF.

The chain couples TRBV6-8 to TRBJ2-5; 7 bases fit TRBD1. From germline, CDR1 is MNHGY and CDR2 SAAAGT. This CDR3 is built from 13 residues. The J segment lost 1 base and the V segment lost 6 bases, leaving 2 bases of the junction unmatched. The CDR3 loop is CASSGTAQETQYF. In DNA, the CDR3 is TGTGCCAGCAGCGGGACAGCCCAAGAGACCCAGTACTTC.

The CDR3 bases are TGTGCCAGTAGAGAAAAAGCCACAGATACGCAGTATTTT. Protein sequence: CASREKATDTQYF. V usage is TRBV19 and J usage is TRBJ2-3; D not resolved. The CDR3 spans 13 residues. CDR1 is LNHDA and CDR2 is SQIVND in the germline V gene (reference sequence). V gave up 6 bases and J gave up 2 bases, with 9 bases separating them.

The CDR3 here is CASTWALRGEETQYF. In nucleotides, the CDR3 is TGTGCCAGCACCTGGGCCCTTAGGGGGGAAGAGACCCAGTACTTC. V usage is TRBV11-3 and J usage is TRBJ2-5, with D perhaps being TRBD1 or TRBD2 (6 bases each). CDR3 length equals 15 residues. V was cut by 7 bases and J by 3 bases, with 18 bases left in between. CDR1 and CDR2 (germline): SGHNT, YENEEA.

The chain uses TRBV5-1 and TRBJ2-6; 8 bases fit TRBD1. With 0 bases clipped from V and 1 base from J, the junction kept 9 bases outside the gene matches. Germline-derived CDR1 and CDR2 are SGHRS and YFSETQ. The CDR3 is 19 residues long. The DNA of the CDR3 is TGCGCCAGCAGCTTGGGGGCAGGGGGCTCTCAATCTGGGGCCAACGTCCTGACTTTC. As protein: CASSLGAGGSQSGANVLTF.

The chain employs TRBV19 and TRBJ1-6; D may be TRBD1 (6 bases). Trimming left V 5 bases short and J 8 bases short, with 13 bases between. Germline V gene sequence: CDR1 LNHDA, CDR2 SQIVND (reference sequence). This CDR3 spans 14 amino acids. The CDR3 DNA is TGTGCCAGTAGTGATTTACAGGGATATTCACCCCTCCACTTT. Translated: CASSDLQGYSPLHF.

This chain joins TRBV6-8 and TRBJ2-2, with D perhaps TRBD2 (5 bases). Trimming left V 2 bases short and J 6 bases short, with 7 bases between. Germline-derived CDR1 and CDR2 are MNHGY and SAAAGT. The CDR3 runs to 13 residues. The CDR3, as DNA: TGTGCCAGCAGTTACGGGAGCGCCGGGGAGCTGTTTTTT. It is translated as CASSYGSAGELFF.

The genes are TRBV11-1 and TRBJ1-3; weak D call: TRBD1 (6 bases). The CDR3 covers 16 residues. Deletions cut 5 bases from V and 2 bases from J, with 16 bases between. The germline CDR1 and CDR2 sequences are SGHAT and FQDESV (reference sequence). The CDR3, as DNA: TGTGCCAGCAGCCAAGCGGGAGGGGGAACTGGAAACACCATATATTTT. Protein sequence: CASSQAGGGTGNTIYF.

The chain is built from TRBV5-1 and TRBJ1-3; a weak D match, TRBD1 (5 bases). V shed 5 bases and J shed 0 bases, with 15 bases lying between them. The CDR3 is 16 amino acids. The germline gives CDR1 SGHRS, CDR2 YFSETQ. The CDR3 DNA reads as TGCGCCAGCAGATCCCAGGGAGGGCTCTCTGGAAACACCATATATTTT. Encoded protein: CASRSQGGLSGNTIYF.

The rearrangement links TRBV5-1 to TRBJ1-4, with D tentatively TRBD1 (5 bases). The V gene lost 3 bases and the J gene lost 4 bases, with 10 bases spanning the gap. Looked up from germline, CDR1 is SGHRS and CDR2 is YFSETQ. The CDR3 spans 14 residues. The CDR3 spells CASSSGPINEKLFF. The CDR3 DNA is TGCGCCAGCAGCTCGGGACCGATTAATGAAAAACTGTTTTTT.

V usage is TRBV19 and J usage is TRBJ2-5, with 7 positions matching TRBD1. V gave up 3 bases and J gave up 4 bases; unmatched junction bases: 14. Germline V gene data show CDR1 as LNHDA and CDR2 as SQIVND (reference sequence). This CDR3 has 17 residues. CDR3 residues: CASSMGRVGGTRETQYF. The DNA of the CDR3 is TGTGCCAGTAGTATGGGGCGAGTAGGGGGCACACGAGAGACCCAGTACTTC. The whole variable domain, filled in from reference TRBV19 and TRBJ2-5, reads DGGITQSPKYLFRKEGQNVTLSCEQNLNHDAMYWYRQDPGQGLRLIYYSQIVNDFQKGDIAEGYSVSREKKESFPLTVTSAQKNPTAFYLCASSMGRVGGTRETQYFGPGTRLLVL.

This sequence joins TRBV11-3 and TRBJ2-2, with a weak D call TRBD2 (5 bases). This CDR3 has 16 residues. Germline CDR1 SGHNT, CDR2 YENEEA. The V gene lost 5 bases and the J gene lost 0 bases, with 13 bases spanning the gap. CDR3 sequence (DNA): TGTGCCAGCAGCCAAGCGGAGTTATCGAACACCGGGGAGCTGTTTTTT. Amino acid sequence: CASSQAELSNTGELFF.

J is TRBJ2-4 and V is TRBV6-8; 9 bases are shared with TRBD1. The germline V gene encodes CDR1 MNHGY and CDR2 SAAAGT. The J segment lost 0 bases and the V segment lost 6 bases, leaving 15 bases of the junction unmatched. The CDR3 is 19 amino acids. The chain's CDR3 is CASRTGTGSVALAKNIQYF. CDR3 sequence (DNA): TGTGCCAGCAGGACCGGGACAGGGTCAGTAGCCTTAGCCAAAAACATTCAGTACTTC.

This clone turned up a few times. The chain joins TRBV19 to TRBJ1-4, with D possibly being TRBD1 (5 bases). This CDR3 comprises 13 residues. V lost 8 bases and J lost 10, with 17 bases in between. Germline V CDR1 and CDR2: LNHDA, SQIVND (reference sequence). CDR3 loop: CASEDRFEGKLFF. In DNA, the CDR3 is TGTGCCAGTGAAGACAGATTCGAAGGAAAACTGTTTTTT.

The chain employs TRBV5-1 and TRBJ2-2; TRBD1 or TRBD2 may be the D gene (5 bases each). The CDR3 sequence is 15 residues long. Trimming pared 5 bases from V and 4 bases from J, leaving 15 bases between. Germline V CDR1 and CDR2: SGHRS, YFSETQ. The CDR3 DNA follows: TGCGCCAGCAGACCCGGGACCTTGGGCACCGGGGAGCTGTTTTTT. It encodes CASRPGTLGTGELFF.

The chain carries TRBV10-2 and TRBJ2-6; TRBD2 is a possible D gene (7 bases). Trimming removed 4 bases from V and 0 bases from J, with 19 bases in between. Germline CDR1 is WSHSY and CDR2 is SAAADI. The CDR3 runs to 19 residues. This CDR3 is CASSVGGLAVSSGANVLTF. Written as DNA, the CDR3 is TGCGCCAGCAGTGTCGGGGGGCTCGCCGTTAGCTCTGGGGCCAACGTCCTGACTTTC.

The chain uses TRBV19 and TRBJ1-5; no definite D call. There are 14 residues in the CDR3. Germline-derived CDR1 and CDR2 are LNHDA and SQIVND (reference sequence). The ends were cut back, 5 bases at V and 1 base at J, with 9 bases in the middle. DNA for the CDR3: TGTGCCAGTAGTCCCAGGCTGAGCAATCAGCCCCAGCATTTT. Its protein is CASSPRLSNQPQHF.

The chain uses TRBV11-3 and TRBJ2-5; 12 nucleotides align to TRBD2. Trimming at V came to 2 bases and at J to 5 bases, leaving 6 bases not matched to a gene. Looked up from germline, CDR1 is SGHNT and CDR2 is YENEEA. The CDR3 loop spans 16 amino acids. This chain's CDR3 is CASSLTLAGGRETQYF. As DNA, the CDR3 is TGTGCCAGCAGCTTAACCCTAGCGGGAGGGAGGGAGACCCAGTACTTC.

The chain carries TRBV5-1 and TRBJ2-3; the match to TRBD2 covers 14 bases. The CDR3 consists of 19 residues. J was trimmed by 1 base and V by 4 bases; bases with no gene match: 11. The germline V gene encodes CDR1 SGHRS and CDR2 YFSETQ. For the CDR3, the DNA is TGCGCCAGCAGCCTGACCTTGGGACTAGCGGGAGTGGGCACAGATACGCAGTATTTT. Protein product: CASSLTLGLAGVGTDTQYF.

The chain joins TRBV28 to TRBJ2-7; 11 bases align to TRBD2. Trimming removed 4 bases from V and 5 bases from J; junction bases left unmatched: 10. The length of the CDR3 is 16 residues. Looked up from germline, CDR1 is MDHEN and CDR2 is SYDVKM. The CDR3 is CASSSPVTSGRNEQYF. The DNA of the CDR3 is TGTGCCAGCAGTTCCCCGGTAACTAGCGGGAGAAACGAGCAGTACTTC.

This clone was counted once. This chain links TRBV7-7 with TRBJ1-5; D gene ambiguous. In germline, CDR1 is SSHAT, CDR2 FNYEAQ (reference sequence). V shed 5 bases and J shed 0 bases, with 8 bases lying between them. The length of the CDR3 is 14 residues. The CDR3 DNA reads as TGTGCCAGCAGCGTTATTAGTAGCAATCAGCCCCAGCATTTT. Translating it yields CASSVISSNQPQHF.

The table lists this clone with a count of one. The rearrangement joins TRBV5-1 to TRBJ2-5; 13 positions agree with TRBD2. Germline trimming cut 0 bases from V and 5 bases from J; bases unmatched to any gene: 7. Germline loops: CDR1 SGHRS, CDR2 YFSETQ. The CDR3 totals 17 residues. The CDR3 reads CASSLARTSGSGETQYF. The CDR3 DNA is TGCGCCAGCAGCTTGGCCAGGACTAGCGGGAGTGGGGAGACCCAGTACTTC.

This clone was seen a few times. The chain carries TRBV11-3 and TRBJ2-7; no clear D. Germline values: CDR1 SGHNT, CDR2 YENEEA. V was pared by 3 bases and J by 0 bases, with 12 bases between. The CDR3 has 15 residues. The CDR3 nucleotides are TGTGCCAGCAGCTTGTTATGGGGAAGCTCCTACGAGCAGTACTTC. The encoded protein is CASSLLWGSSYEQYF.